The clone carrying this T cell receptor (beta chain) was observed at least ten times. Its target is unknown. The record originates from a study of identical twins. Whole-study findings and limits: Excess twin sharing in beta out-of-frame sequences was weaker.

The authors used template switching to add a universal primer site and gave cDNA unique molecular identifiers. Each CDR3 protein is one row after TCRdb ran MiXCR on the 5' RACE reads. The sample lists about 260,000 distinct CDR3 sequences, roughly 7% occurring once. Germline V gene data show CDR1 as MNHEY and CDR2 as SVGAGI. The CDR3 extends over 19 amino acids. The ends were cut back, 1 base at V and 2 bases at J, with 18 bases in the middle. These same data were also listed under a study on yellow fever vaccine responses in identical twins.

The chain is built from TRBV6-5 and TRBJ2-6; D not certain. This TCR derives from a young woman in good health. The sample was memory (CD45RO+) T cells sorted from blood. The CDR3 nucleotides read TGTGCCAGCAGTTACTTTAGCAGGATGGGTCAGACTGGGGCCAACGTCCTGACTTTC. It yields the protein CASSYFSRMGQTGANVLTF.